The 25 T cell receptor beta chains in this list originate from one sample, sequenced in a study of shared clonotypes between healthy human individuals. Naive CD8 cells lacked CD45RO and underwent positive selection for CCR7, leaving out terminally differentiated effector memory CD45RA+ cells. The data were produced by immunoSEQ multiplex PCR, yet TCRdb's version contains in-frame clones alone and is incomplete. The data show about 2 million clones, with about 94% seen just once and roughly 1.1% held by the top ten. The specimen was naive CD8+ T cells sorted from blood. These receptors were collected from a man between 18 and 29 years old in good health.

The chain uses TRBV9 and TRBJ2-7, with 12 bases lining up with TRBD2. Per germline, CDR1 SGDLS and CDR2 YYNGEE. The CDR3 consists of 16 residues. Trimming removed 2 bases from V and 2 bases from J; junction bases left unmatched: 5. The CDR3 here is CASSVSTSGRAYEQYF. The CDR3 bases are TGTGCCAGCAGCGTTTCGACTAGCGGGAGAGCCTACGAGCAGTACTTC.

With respect to this clone: This CDR3 is also generated by other DNA sequences in the sample. The V and J genes are TRBV11-2 and TRBJ2-7, with TRBD1 matching 8 bases. V shed 5 bases, J shed 0 bases, and the junction held 0 bases outside the gene matches. Germline V CDR1 and CDR2: SGHAT, FQNNGV. This CDR3 is built from 13 residues. CDR3 sequence reads: CASSQGASYEQYF. CDR3 coding DNA: TGTGCCAGCAGCCAGGGGGCCTCCTACGAGCAGTACTTC.

V gene TRBV28 combines with J gene TRBJ2-2; D is perhaps TRBD1 (5 bases). The germline gives CDR1 MDHEN, CDR2 SYDVKM. This CDR3 is built from 17 residues. V gave up 6 bases and J gave up 3 bases, with 20 bases separating them. CDR3 region: CASSPGARTAYTGELFF. Here the CDR3 DNA reads TGTGCCAGCAGCCCTGGGGCTCGGACGGCTTACACCGGGGAGCTGTTTTTT.

This sequence joins TRBV5-5 and TRBJ2-2; tentative D call: TRBD1 (5 bases). V was cut by 3 bases and J by 5 bases, with 14 bases left in between. The germline gives CDR1 SGHKS, CDR2 YYEKEE (reference sequence). This CDR3 is 15 amino acids long. The CDR3 sequence: CASSSPGYQTGELFF. The CDR3 region has the DNA TGTGCCAGCAGCTCGCCAGGGTATCAGACCGGGGAGCTGTTTTTT.

The chain is built from TRBV4-1 and TRBJ2-3, with 10 bases lining up with TRBD2. V shed 0 bases, J shed 2 bases, and the junction held 5 bases outside the gene matches. Per the germline V gene, CDR1 is MGHRA and CDR2 is YSYEKL. The CDR3 length is 17 residues. For the CDR3, the DNA is TGCGCCAGCAGCCAAGAAGTAGCGGGGGGTCACACAGATACGCAGTATTTT. Protein product: CASSQEVAGGHTDTQYF.

V gene TRBV5-1 combines with J gene TRBJ2-5, with TRBD2 matching 13 bases. This CDR3 is built from 16 residues. V lost 4 bases to trimming and J lost 4 bases; unmatched junction nucleotides: 7. CDR1 and CDR2 (germline): SGHRS, YFSETQ. The DNA of the CDR3 is TGCGCCAGCAGCCCCATACTAGCGGGAGGGGGAGAGACCCAGTACTTC. The encoded protein is CASSPILAGGGETQYF.

The chain recombines TRBV7-9 with TRBJ2-4; 11 nucleotides line up with TRBD2. Trimming at V came to 4 bases and at J to 0 bases, leaving 8 bases not matched to a gene. From germline, CDR1 is SEHNR and CDR2 FQNEAQ (reference sequence). The CDR3 sequence is 18 residues long. CDR3 protein: CASSSGTSGILAKNIQYF. In DNA form, the CDR3 reads TGTGCCAGCAGCTCCGGGACTAGCGGTATTCTAGCCAAAAACATTCAGTACTTC.

This chain uses TRBV4-3 with TRBJ2-3, with 8 nucleotides matching TRBD2. The CDR3 extends over 19 amino acids. V was pared by 0 bases and J by 7 bases, with 18 bases of the junction left unmatched. Germline V gives CDR1 LGHNA, CDR2 YSLEER. This CDR3 reads CASSQERTWLAGIQNTQYF. The DNA for the CDR3 is TGCGCCAGCAGCCAAGAGAGGACGTGGCTAGCGGGTATCCAAAATACGCAGTATTTT.

This chain links TRBV4-1 with TRBJ2-1, with 7 bases identical to TRBD1. The junction had 11 bases not matched to a gene; V was cut back by 5 bases and J by 4 bases. The length of the CDR3 is 16 residues. Germline V gene data show CDR1 as MGHRA and CDR2 as YSYEKL. The CDR3 sequence is CASSSTPGQPYNEQFF. DNA of the CDR3: TGCGCCAGCAGCTCTACCCCGGGACAGCCGTACAATGAGCAGTTCTTC.

The rearrangement uses TRBV9 and TRBJ2-1; D perhaps matches TRBD1 (6 bases). V lost 0 bases and J 6 bases, leaving 13 bases between the germline ends. CDR3 size: 15 residues. Germline V lookup: CDR1 SGDLS, CDR2 YYNGEE. CDR3 sequence: CASSVEGHPPNEQFF. The DNA of the CDR3 is TGTGCCAGCAGCGTAGAGGGACACCCACCCAATGAGCAGTTCTTC. Based on the CDR3 plus reference TRBV9 and TRBJ2-1, the full variable domain is DSGVTQTPKHLITATGQRVTLRCSPRSGDLSVYWYQQSLDQGLQFLIQYYNGEERAKGNILERFSAQQFPDLHSELNLSSLELGDSALYFCASSVEGHPPNEQFFGPGTRLTVL.

The CDR3 nucleotides are TGCAGCGTTGACCGTTATGGGGGGCTCGAGCAGTACTTC. This encodes CSVDRYGGLEQYF. The rearrangement uses TRBV29-1 and TRBJ2-7; D might be TRBD1 or TRBD2, each matching 6 bases. V dropped 3 bases and J dropped 6 bases, with 15 bases sitting between them. Germline CDR1 and CDR2: SQVTM and ANQGSEA. This CDR3 is 13 amino acids long.

The V and J genes are TRBV19 and TRBJ2-2; no clear D gene. Germline V lookup: CDR1 LNHDA, CDR2 SQIVND (reference sequence). The CDR3 has 15 amino acids. V was trimmed by 2 bases and J by 3 bases, leaving 10 bases between them. The CDR3 bases are TGTGCCAGTAGTATACTGGGCTGGGACACCGGGGAGCTGTTTTTT. Its protein product is CASSILGWDTGELFF.

The V and J genes are TRBV7-9 and TRBJ1-1; unclear D gene. CDR1 and CDR2 (germline): SEHNR, FQNEAQ (reference sequence). The CDR3 contains 14 residues. The ends were cut back, 7 bases at V and 4 bases at J, with 16 bases in the middle. CDR3 sequence (DNA): TGTGCCAGCACCACCGGAGAGGGTGGCACTGAAGCTTTCTTT. Residues: CASTTGEGGTEAFF.

The V call is TRBV6-6, the J call TRBJ2-3; 9 nucleotides match TRBD2. CDR3 length: 16 residues. CDR1 is MNHNY and CDR2 is SVGAGI in the germline V gene (reference sequence). V lost 0 bases to trimming and J lost 4 bases; unmatched junction nucleotides: 5. The CDR3 is CASSYSSSGRPDTQYF. CDR3 DNA: TGTGCCAGCAGTTACTCCAGTAGCGGGAGACCAGATACGCAGTATTTT.

The chain links TRBV28 to TRBJ2-7; TRBD2 might be the D (5 bases). This CDR3 comprises 12 residues. V dropped 5 bases and J dropped 4 bases, with 9 bases sitting between them. CDR1 is MDHEN and CDR2 is SYDVKM in the germline V gene. In DNA form, the CDR3 reads TGTGCCAGCAGTATTGGACTGTACGAGCAGTACTTC. This encodes CASSIGLYEQYF. Together with reference TRBV28 and TRBJ2-7, the CDR3 gives the full variable domain: DVKVTQSSRYLVKRTGEKVFLECVQDMDHENMFWYRQDPGLGLRLIYFSYDVKMKEKGDIPEGYSVSREKKERFSLILESASTNQTSMYLCASSIGLYEQYFGPGTRLTVT.

Details on this clone: This specimen includes other DNA sequences encoding the same CDR3. This chain connects TRBV20-1 to TRBJ2-7; D is unclear. Germline V gene lookup returns CDR1 DFQATT and CDR2 SNEGSKA (reference sequence). V was trimmed by 5 bases and J by 3 bases, leaving 8 bases between them. The CDR3 length is 11 residues. The CDR3 coding sequence is TGCAGTGCTCCTCTCGTCTACGAGCAGTACTTC. Amino acid sequence: CSAPLVYEQYF.

This chain uses TRBV21-1 with TRBJ2-2. TRBV21-1 is classified as a pseudogene. CDR3 size: 14 residues. DNA for the CDR3: TGTGCCAGCAGCAAAAAAAGATACACCGGGGAGCTGTTTTTT. Protein product: CASSKKRYTGELFF.

The rearrangement joins TRBV7-9 to TRBJ1-2; D remains ambiguous. The CDR3 loop spans 15 amino acids. CDR1 is SEHNR and CDR2 is FQNEAQ in the germline V gene (reference sequence). V lost 1 base and J lost 4, with 13 bases in between. As DNA, the CDR3 is TGTGCCAGCAGCTTAGTCGCGCAGCTTGTCTATGGCTACACCTTC. Translation: CASSLVAQLVYGYTF. Variable domain in full (rest from reference TRBV7-9 and TRBJ1-2): DTGVSQNPRHKITKRGQNVTFRCDPISEHNRLYWYRQTLGQGPEFLTYFQNEAQLEKSRLLSDRFSAERPKGSFSTLEIQRTEQGDSAMYLCASSLVAQLVYGYTFGSGTRLTVV.

This clone was detected once. This chain connects TRBV5-6 to TRBJ2-5; D uncertain. The assigned J gene may be wrong: the sequence end matches TRBJ2-7 better. The CDR3 runs 13 residues. Germline CDR1 SGHDT, CDR2 YYEEEE. DNA for the CDR3: TGTGCCAGCAGCTTGGAGTTGGCCTACGAGCAGTACTTC. This codes for CASSLELAYEQYF.

The chain couples TRBV7-8 to TRBJ1-3, with D uncertain. V was cut by 1 base and J by 2 bases, with 6 bases left in between. The CDR3 is made up of 14 amino acids. CDR1 and CDR2 from the germline V gene are SGHVS and FQNEAQ. The CDR3 loop is CASSLVGTGNTIYF. In nucleotides, the CDR3 is TGTGCCAGCAGCTTAGTGGGAACTGGAAACACCATATATTTT.

The gene calls are TRBV2 and TRBJ2-7, with 10 bases that match TRBD1. Germline assignment: CDR1 SNHLY and CDR2 FYNNEI. After removal of 7 bases from V and 7 bases from J, the junction contained 13 bases not matched to a gene. The CDR3 extends over 15 amino acids. CDR3 in amino acids: CASMPMRQGAEEQYF. In DNA, the CDR3 is TGTGCCAGCATGCCGATGAGACAGGGGGCGGAGGAGCAGTACTTC.

The sample holds one count of this clone. Additional DNA sequences in this sample encode the identical CDR3. The V call is TRBV5-4, the J call TRBJ2-7; no definite D call. The CDR3 runs 13 residues. V was pared by 1 base and J by 1 base, with 6 bases between. Germline CDR1 and CDR2: SGHNT and YYREEE (reference sequence). The CDR3 loop is CASSLPDSYEQYF. In DNA, the CDR3 is TGTGCCAGCAGCTTGCCAGATTCCTACGAGCAGTACTTC.

The genes are TRBV11-3 and TRBJ1-1, with D unresolved. With 5 bases removed from V and 10 bases from J, the gap between germline ends came to 8 bases. The CDR3 contains 10 residues. Per the germline V gene, CDR1 is SGHNT and CDR2 is YENEEA. CDR3 residues: CASSRFLAFF. The CDR3 nucleotides are TGTGCCAGCAGCCGATTCCTAGCTTTCTTT.

This clone has just one count. The rearrangement links TRBV10-1 to TRBJ2-2; no clear D. The CDR3 is 14 amino acids. V gave up 6 bases and J gave up 4 bases, with 12 bases separating them. Germline CDR1 reads WNHNN; CDR2 reads SYGVQD (reference sequence). The CDR3 bases are TGCGCCAGCAGCATTACCCTCGGCACCGGGGAGCTGTTTTTT. Protein: CASSITLGTGELFF.

This chain uses TRBV19 with TRBJ1-2; perhaps TRBD1 as D (6 bases). Trimming took 3 bases from V and 5 from J, leaving 13 bases between them. The germline V gene encodes CDR1 LNHDA and CDR2 SQIVND (reference sequence). The CDR3 has 14 residues. For the CDR3, the DNA is TGTGCCAGTAGTATCATGGGGGACATTTATGGCTACACCTTC. It specifies CASSIMGDIYGYTF.